The clone carrying this TCR beta chain was counted once. This entry belongs to a study of shared T cell receptors in the human thymus. V dropped 3 bases and J dropped 5; count of bases not matched to a gene: 7. The CDR3 extends over 15 amino acids. Germline loops: CDR1 SGHRS, CDR2 YFSETQ. Clones were sequenced by immunoSEQ multiplex PCR, and TCRdb holds only the in-frame ones, with some missing. The data hold 550,000 to 800,000 clones, with approximately 83% observed a single time. These records were also assigned to another study, of human thymus T cells. From that paper: Infants, healthy and Finnish, who were having corrective surgery for congenital heart defects served as donors. Thymus pieces cut out during corrective heart surgery were the tissue that was used. What related research reported was that thymic repertoires overlapped highly among unrelated individuals.

The origin of this receptor is a girl under three years old with a congenital heart defect. The chain combines TRBV5-1 with TRBJ2-3; TRBD2 matches 9 bases. The specimen was thymocytes. The CDR3 loop is CASSSPGLARDTQYF. The CDR3 nucleotides are TGCGCCAGCAGCTCTCCGGGACTAGCTAGAGATACGCAGTATTTT.